One sample yielded the 12 T cell receptor beta chains listed below, sequenced in a study of T cells after yellow fever vaccination. MiXCR, run by TCRdb on the 5' RACE reads, gives a single entry per CDR3 protein. The table includes 150,000 or so distinct CDR3 sequences, just over 6.5% detected once. This material consisted of CD4+ T cells sorted from PBMCs, taken 10 days after the yellow fever booster vaccination. These receptors were taken from a man under 40 who received the YFV17D yellow fever vaccine.

Many counts were recorded for this clonotype. V usage is TRBV29-1 and J usage is TRBJ1-1; perhaps TRBD1 as D (5 bases). The V gene lost 6 bases and the J gene lost 5 bases, with 13 bases spanning the gap. This CDR3 has 12 amino acids. Germline V gene sequence: CDR1 SQVTM, CDR2 ANQGSEA. CDR3 protein: CSVSGRLTEAFF. The CDR3 DNA is TGCAGCGTCTCAGGGAGGCTGACTGAAGCTTTCTTT.

The rearrangement joins TRBV4-2 to TRBJ1-4; D ambiguous. The CDR3 extends over 11 amino acids. Germline V gene lookup returns CDR1 LGHNA and CDR2 YNFKEQ. V lost 6 bases, J lost 7 bases, and 6 bases lay in between. Here the CDR3 DNA reads TGTGCCAGCAGGGGGAGTGAAAAACTGTTTTTT. It specifies CASRGSEKLFF.

This clonotype occurred many times. This chain uses TRBV7-6 with TRBJ2-1, with D possibly being TRBD1 or TRBD2 (5 bases each). The germline CDR1 and CDR2 sequences are SGHVS and FNYEAQ. The ends were cut back, 5 bases at V and 5 bases at J, with 13 bases in the middle. This CDR3 comprises 14 residues. The CDR3 bases are TGTGCCAGCAGCCCCTCCGGGACCCACAATGAGCAGTTCTTC. Amino acid sequence: CASSPSGTHNEQFF. Together with reference TRBV7-6 and TRBJ2-1, the CDR3 gives the full variable domain: GAGVSQSPRYKVTKRGQDVALRCDPISGHVSLYWYRQALGQGPEFLTYFNYEAQQDKSGLPNDRFSAERPEGSISTLTIQRTEQRDSAMYRCASSPSGTHNEQFFGPGTRLTVL.

This clonotype was seen at least ten times. The rearrangement joins TRBV18 to TRBJ2-7; D is possibly TRBD1 or TRBD2 (5 bases each). Germline V gives CDR1 KGHSH, CDR2 LQKENI. There are 14 residues in the CDR3. V was pared by 6 bases and J by 2 bases, with 14 bases between. This CDR3 is CASSPQGRAYEQYF. DNA of the CDR3: TGTGCCAGCTCCCCGCAGGGACGAGCCTACGAGCAGTACTTC.

The sample holds many counts of this clonotype. The chain employs TRBV7-9 and TRBJ2-1; D is unclear. Trimming took off 1 base at V and 6 bases at J, with 13 bases between the two ends. The length of the CDR3 is 15 residues. Germline-derived CDR1 and CDR2 are SEHNR and FQNEAQ (reference sequence). The CDR3, as DNA: TGTGCCAGCAGCTTAGTTCCGTCTAGGTCCAATGAGCAGTTCTTC. Translated, it gives CASSLVPSRSNEQFF.

This clonotype was observed many times. The chain couples TRBV21-1 to TRBJ2-1; the D call in the table, TRBD1, was not verified against the DNA. TRBV21-1 is designated a pseudogene. This CDR3 contains 15 residues. The CDR3 DNA reads as TGTGCCAGCAGCGCCCCAGGGGGGGCCTACAATGAGCAGTTCTTC. This gives the protein CASSAPGGAYNEQFF.

This clonotype has ten or more counts. The V and J genes are TRBV18 and TRBJ2-7, with 11 bases aligning to TRBD2. The CDR3 spans 15 residues. Germline CDR1 reads KGHSH; CDR2 reads LQKENI. V lost 5 bases, J lost 3 bases, and 6 bases stayed unmatched. CDR3 in amino acids: CASSKGTSGNYEQYF. The CDR3 bases are TGTGCCAGCTCAAAAGGGACTAGCGGTAACTACGAGCAGTACTTC.

The CDR3 loop reads CASSQEEAGASYNEQFF. Written as DNA, the CDR3 is TGCGCCAGCAGCCAAGAGGAAGCGGGAGCCTCCTACAATGAGCAGTTCTTC. This sequence joins TRBV4-3 and TRBJ2-1; 8 nucleotides match TRBD2. Germline lookup yields CDR1 LGHNA and CDR2 YSLEER. V lost 0 bases, J lost 0 bases, and 4 bases stayed unmatched. This CDR3 region has 17 residues.

Of note for this clonotype: Since a much larger clone is just one base distant, this may be a read error. The rearrangement uses TRBV10-3 and TRBJ2-3; D is possibly TRBD1 (7 bases). CDR1 ENHRY and CDR2 SYGVKD come from the germline V gene. The CDR3 is made up of 17 amino acids. CDR3 loop: CVISDSRGTVSTDTQYF. The CDR3 coding sequence is TGTGTCATCAGTGACTCTCGCGGGACAGTAAGCACAGATACGCAGTATTTT.

V and J are TRBV11-2 and TRBJ2-6; TRBD1 is a possible D gene (5 bases). The CDR3 runs 19 residues. The V end lost 6 bases, the J end lost 0 bases, and 21 bases lay between the germline ends. Germline V lookup: CDR1 SGHAT, CDR2 FQNNGV. The chain's CDR3 is CASRKDRTLKGSGANVLTF. The CDR3 DNA sequence: TGTGCCAGCAGGAAAGACAGAACTTTAAAGGGCTCTGGGGCCAACGTCCTGACTTTC.

The chain uses TRBV6-2 or TRBV6-3 and TRBJ2-1; the D gene is possibly TRBD2 (5 bases). CDR1 is MNHEY, CDR2 SVGEGT, per germline. This CDR3 is built from 16 residues. Trimming took off 2 bases at V and 6 bases at J, with 17 bases between the two ends. DNA of the CDR3: TGTGCCAGCAGTTACCGGTCCAGCGGAACCATCAATGAGCAGTTCTTC. Protein sequence: CASSYRSSGTINEQFF.

This clonotype occurred many times. The rearrangement uses TRBV28 and TRBJ2-2; no clear D gene. The germline CDR1 and CDR2 sequences are MDHEN and SYDVKM. Deletions cut 6 bases from V and 2 bases from J, with 19 bases between. The CDR3 length is 17 residues. CDR3 nucleotides: TGTGCCAGCAGCCGCCGCGGAACGATCCTTAACACCGGGGAGCTGTTTTTT. This encodes CASSRRGTILNTGELFF.